Presented here are 23 T cell receptor beta chains from one specimen sequenced in a study of molecular identifiers for immune sequencing clone quantification. TCRdb reanalysed the PCR reads using MiXCR and keeps one entry per CDR3 protein. The sample gives 490,000 or so distinct CDR3 sequences, 20% to 25% of which show up once; more than 0.8% is in the top ten. Sequenced sample: naive CD8+ T cells from blood, with Jurkat cell RNA spiked in. The subset: FACS-sorted CD8+CD4-CCR7+CD45RA+ naive T cells. These receptors were collected from a human donor in good health. Some libraries in this study had Jurkat cell RNA spiked in.

The chain recombines TRBV20-1 with TRBJ2-5, with a tentative D call TRBD1 (5 bases). CDR3 length equals 14 residues. CDR1 and CDR2 from the germline V gene are DFQATT and SNEGSKA (reference sequence). With 5 bases removed from V and 4 bases from J, the gap between germline ends came to 17 bases. CDR3 bases: TGCAGTGCTGGGGCGGCCGGTGATAGAGAGACCCAGTACTTC. Its translation is CSAGAAGDRETQYF.

There are a few counts of this clonotype. The chain links TRBV30 to TRBJ1-1; D gene ambiguous. The CDR3 is 13 residues long. V shed 3 bases and J shed 1 base, with 9 bases lying between them. Germline CDR1 is GTSNPN and CDR2 is SVGIG (reference sequence). This CDR3 reads CAWRKHKNTEAFF. DNA of the CDR3: TGTGCCTGGAGGAAACACAAGAACACTGAAGCTTTCTTT. Variable domain in full (rest from reference TRBV30 and TRBJ1-1): SQTIHQWPATLVQPVGSPLSLECTVEGTSNPNLYWYRQAAGRGLQLLFYSVGIGQISSEVPQNLSASRPQDRQFILSSKKLLLSDSGFYLCAWRKHKNTEAFFGQGTRLTVV.

V is TRBV7-9 and J is TRBJ2-1, with D unresolved. The ends were cut back, 1 base at V and 4 bases at J, with 8 bases in the middle. The germline gives CDR1 SEHNR, CDR2 FQNEAQ (reference sequence). There are 14 residues in the CDR3. The CDR3 nucleotides are TGTGCCAGCAGCTTAGTAAAGGGATACAATGAGCAGTTCTTC. Its protein is CASSLVKGYNEQFF.

This clonotype was seen ten or more times. J is TRBJ2-1 and V is TRBV4-3; 8 bases match TRBD2. V lost 0 bases and J lost 9; bases outside the gene matches: 7. The CDR3 is made up of 15 amino acids. Germline CDR1 and CDR2: LGHNA and YSLEER. In DNA, the CDR3 is TGCGCCAGCAGCCAAGATTCGGGAGGGCCGATTGAGCAGTTCTTC. Its protein product is CASSQDSGGPIEQFF.

Details on this clonotype: Just one base apart from a much larger clone, this may be a read error. The chain combines TRBV27 with TRBJ2-3; 7 bases are shared with TRBD1. V was clipped by 5 bases and J by 4 bases; unmatched bases: 12. CDR1 and CDR2 (germline): MNHEY, SMNVEV (reference sequence). This CDR3 is built from 16 residues. The CDR3 is CASSLFGQAPADTQYF. The DNA for the CDR3 is TGTGCCAGCAGTCTCTTCGGACAGGCACCCGCAGATACGCAGTATTTT.

This clonotype showed up many times. V gene TRBV28 combines with J gene TRBJ2-5; D is undetermined. CDR3 size: 13 residues. CDR1 MDHEN and CDR2 SYDVKM come from the germline V gene. V lost 5 bases, J lost 1 base, and 8 bases lay in between. Here the CDR3 DNA reads TGTGCCAGCAGTCCAGTAGGCCAAGAGACCCAGTACTTC. It is translated as CASSPVGQETQYF.

The chain couples TRBV7-9 to TRBJ2-2; the D is unclear. CDR1 SEHNR and CDR2 FQNEAQ come from the germline V gene (reference sequence). Trimming left V 1 base short and J 6 bases short, with 9 bases between. The CDR3 has 14 residues. As DNA, the CDR3 is TGTGCCAGCAGCTTAGTTGTTGTCCCCGGGGAGCTGTTTTTT. This sequence encodes CASSLVVVPGELFF.

This clonotype came up a few times. The chain carries TRBV9 and TRBJ2-2; D ambiguous. Germline lookup yields CDR1 SGDLS and CDR2 YYNGEE. The CDR3 covers 16 residues. V lost 4 bases and J 0 bases, leaving 13 bases between the germline ends. This CDR3 is CASSPLSGPNTGELFF. CDR3 bases: TGTGCCAGCAGCCCACTATCTGGGCCGAACACCGGGGAGCTGTTTTTT.

This chain links TRBV5-8 with TRBJ1-2; D gene unclear. V lost 2 bases and J lost 12, with 20 bases in between. The germline gives CDR1 SGHTS, CDR2 YDEGEE. The CDR3 extends over 14 amino acids. Written as DNA, the CDR3 is TGTGCCAGCAGCTTTCCCCCCAGTCGGGCGGCCCACACCTTC. This encodes CASSFPPSRAAHTF.

Remarks on this clonotype: Just one base apart from a much larger clone, this may be a read error. The CDR3 loop is CASSVGQEGRALF. The CDR3 DNA is TGTGCCAGCAGCGTAGGACAGGAAGGGAGGGCTCTCTTT. The chain has TRBV9 and TRBJ1-1, with a weak D call TRBD1 (6 bases). The length of the CDR3 is 13 residues. CDR1 and CDR2 (germline): SGDLS, YYNGEE.

This clonotype was seen more than once but under ten times. The rearrangement joins TRBV6-2 or TRBV6-3 to TRBJ2-2; D gene uncertain. The CDR3 is 13 residues long. Germline lookup yields CDR1 MNHEY and CDR2 SVGEGT. Between the trimmed V and J ends, which lost 4 bases and 3 bases, there was a span of 6 bases. CDR3 protein: CASSSTHTGELFF. In DNA form, the CDR3 reads TGTGCCAGCAGTTCTACTCACACCGGGGAGCTGTTTTTT.

This clonotype was recorded a few times. This rearrangement joins TRBV27 to TRBJ1-4; D ambiguous. The germline V and J ends were trimmed by 2 bases and 4 bases, with 11 bases remaining between them. CDR1 MNHEY and CDR2 SMNVEV come from the germline V gene (reference sequence). The CDR3 consists of 15 residues. The CDR3 loop is CASSLQTPYNEKLFF. The CDR3 DNA sequence: TGTGCCAGCAGTTTACAGACACCATATAATGAAAAACTGTTTTTT.

This clonotype was found once. The genes are TRBV4-1 and TRBJ2-2; 11 bases align to TRBD2. The CDR3 covers 19 residues. J lost 7 bases, V lost 2 bases, and 15 bases had no gene match. Germline V gives CDR1 MGHRA, CDR2 YSYEKL. The CDR3: CASSQRYGLAGGPCGELFF. The CDR3 region has the DNA TGCGCCAGCAGCCAACGCTACGGATTAGCGGGAGGGCCTTGCGGGGAGCTGTTTTTT.

The chain uses TRBV19 and TRBJ2-5, with D possibly matching TRBD1 (5 bases). V shed 9 bases and J shed 1 base, with 12 bases lying between them. Germline V gene data show CDR1 as LNHDA and CDR2 as SQIVND (reference sequence). The CDR3 contains 13 residues. The CDR3 loop is CASTPTAQETQYF. For the CDR3, the DNA is TGTGCCAGCACTCCGACAGCCCAAGAGACCCAGTACTTC.

This clonotype was seen at least ten times. As DNA, the CDR3 is TGTGCCATCAGTGATTCCTCGGACGAGCAGTACTTC. Translation: CAISDSSDEQYF. The chain joins TRBV10-3 to TRBJ2-7; no definite D call. Germline CDR1 and CDR2: ENHRY and SYGVKD. Trimming removed 3 bases from V and 5 bases from J, with 8 bases in between. The CDR3 spans 12 residues.

This clonotype appeared many times. V usage is TRBV25-1 and J usage is TRBJ1-5; D gene unclear. Germline CDR1 reads MGHDK; CDR2 reads SYGVNS. This CDR3 has 14 residues. Trimming took 8 bases from V and 6 from J, leaving 17 bases between them. The CDR3 DNA is TGTGCCAGCTCCGAGGTGGCCGAGAGTCAGCCCCAGCATTTT. Translating it yields CASSEVAESQPQHF.

The chain has TRBV24-1 and TRBJ2-2; unclear D gene. CDR1 and CDR2 from the germline V gene are KGHDR and SFDVKD. The CDR3 loop spans 15 amino acids. The V end was cut by 0 bases, the J end by 8 bases, with 12 bases between. In nucleotides, the CDR3 is TGTGCCACCAGTGATTTGCTCAGGAGTGGTGGGGAGCTGTTTTTT. Translating it yields CATSDLLRSGGELFF.

The table lists this clonotype with many counts. V is TRBV19 and J is TRBJ1-5; D is undetermined. The germline V gene has CDR1 LNHDA and CDR2 SQIVND (reference sequence). Trimming took 3 bases from V and 2 from J, leaving 11 bases between them. There are 15 residues in the CDR3. DNA of the CDR3: TGTGCCAGTAGTATCGGAGATCGGGGCAATCAGCCCCAGCATTTT. Encoded protein: CASSIGDRGNQPQHF.

The rearrangement links TRBV6-5 to TRBJ2-1; 8 nucleotides line up with TRBD1. Germline-derived CDR1 and CDR2 are MNHEY and SVGAGI. V shed 2 bases and J 4 bases; nucleotides not matched to a gene: 4. CDR3 length equals 15 residues. DNA for the CDR3: TGTGCCAGCAGTTACACCGGGACAGGTTACAATGAGCAGTTCTTC. This sequence encodes CASSYTGTGYNEQFF.

To note about this clonotype: The junction differs from germline at one of its ends, possibly a read error. The chain joins TRBV5-3 to TRBJ2-3, with 8 bases aligning to TRBD2. TRBV5-3 is assigned to the ORF class and has an uncertain function. The CDR3 length is 15 residues. CDR3 DNA sequence: TGTGCCAGCAGCTTGGTAGCGGGGTCCTCAGATACGCAGTATTTT. Translation: CASSLVAGSSDTQYF.

The rearrangement links TRBV5-1 to TRBJ2-7; a possible D gene is TRBD2 (6 bases). The ends were cut back, 3 bases at V and 5 bases at J, with 18 bases in the middle. The CDR3 sequence is 15 residues long. The germline V gene has CDR1 SGHRS and CDR2 YFSETQ. The CDR3 nucleotides are TGCGCCAGCAGCTCGATGACTAGTTCCTTTGACGAGCAGTACTTC. As protein: CASSSMTSSFDEQYF.

CDR3 in amino acids: CASSLVLAGGVETQYF. Here the CDR3 DNA reads TGTGCCAGCAGTTTAGTCCTAGCGGGAGGGGTAGAGACCCAGTACTTC. The chain has TRBV27 and TRBJ2-5; 12 bases are a match to TRBD2. The junction had 5 bases not matched to a gene; V was cut back by 2 bases and J by 4 bases. Germline V gene data show CDR1 as MNHEY and CDR2 as SMNVEV (reference sequence). The CDR3 sequence is 16 residues long.

This clonotype was counted only a few times. This chain joins TRBV12-3 or TRBV12-4 and TRBJ2-1; 7 nucleotides match TRBD2. The J segment lost 10 bases and the V segment lost 0 bases, leaving 6 bases of the junction unmatched. The CDR3 contains 14 residues. The CDR3 DNA reads as TGTGCCAGCAGTTTAGCGGGAGTGGGGGGGGAGCAGTTCTTC. As protein: CASSLAGVGGEQFF.